Sequencing of this T cell receptor beta chain was carried out in a study of blood T cells in healthy people across ages (dated by TCRdb to 2013 to 2016). For the study in its entirety: Template switching captured roughly one uniquely barcoded TCR beta cDNA molecule per two T cells in model experiments. To track age-related changes in TCR beta repertoire diversity, the study relied on deep sequencing normalized with unique cDNA molecular identifiers. The donors were split into four age groups: young (average about 16 years), middle-aged (around 37), aged (approximately 60) and long-lived (over 80). To avoid experimental bias, donors of different ages were distributed randomly across sequencing lanes. Two additional independent replicas of 1 million unique cDNA reads from the same blood draw were analyzed for two donors (one aged 18 to 30 and one aged 80 or older). Points the paper makes about the study in general: Estimates of total diversity from one million sequenced T cells were regarded as lower bounds and underestimates. Observed TCR beta diversity correlated strongly with the percentage of naive T cells measured by flow cytometry. As age increased, observed TCR beta diversity per million T cells dropped in a roughly linear way, and a significant reduction was already evident by age 40. Because profiling used bulk unsorted PBMCs, naive and antigen-experienced compartments could not be compared conclusively. Because donor CMV infection status was unknown, age-related changes in expanded clonotypes were potentially confounded. Compared with the aged group, more naive CD4+ T cells, fewer expanded clones and increased TCR diversity were shown by the long-lived group, suggesting age selection.

Comments on this clonotype: Its specific antigen is unknown. No clone much larger than this one lies a single base away; base qualities are absent.

The library was produced with 5' RACE. Instrument used: Illumina HiSeq 2500. A second 7 to 11 cycle PCR used a sample-barcoded 5' primer and a J-beta primer mix. A unique molecular identifier was introduced onto each TCR beta cDNA molecule by a template-switch 5' adaptor carrying 12 random nucleotides. Each sample yielded at least 3 million CDR3-containing paired-end reads. First-strand cDNA synthesis was performed from all RNA using the Mint cDNA synthesis kit, with priming by a TRBC-specific oligonucleotide. After uracil-DNA glycosylase treatment, a first 18-cycle PCR used universal primers M1SS and BC2_uni_R on all cDNA. Regarding the original processing steps: For normalization, 1 million high-quality reads, each with a distinct molecular identifier, were randomly selected from each sample. Instead of being binned into consensus sequences, reads that shared molecular identifiers were thrown out. MiTCR, with a Q25 quality threshold and the strictest error-elimination algorithm, was used for CDR3 identification, clonotype clustering and error correction. Lower-bound total TCR beta diversity was estimated with a nonparametric unseen species model using Euler transformation. TCRdb reran the public reads through fastp at Q25 and MiXCR, keeping productive beta chains. A single entry per CDR3 protein holds the most common genes and DNA from its merged rows. The V and J calls were determined by TCRdb, not by the authors. For this sample there are some 1.5 million distinct CDR3 sequences; about 42% appear just once. The top ten clones comprise less than 5% of the sample.

Donors were about 36 systemically healthy Caucasian individuals from Russia aged roughly 6 to 95 years. Approximately 9.3 milliliters of peripheral blood were drawn from each donor into EDTA-treated Vacutainer tubes. Ficoll-Paque density-gradient centrifugation was used to isolate PBMCs, with at least 6.5 million obtained per sample. Trizol reagent was used to extract total RNA from the PBMCs, yielding at least 5 micrograms per sample. For every donor, an aliquot of PBMCs went through flow cytometry to measure the percentages of naive CD45RAhigh/CD27high T cells. Source material: blood. This TCR was recovered from a woman younger than 30 in good health.

The DNA is TGCAGCGTTGAAGGCCCGACAGGGAGCTCCTACAATGAGCAGTTCTTC. This gives the protein CSVEGPTGSSYNEQFF. Recombination joined TRBV29-1 with TRBJ2-1; the central 7 bases match TRBD1. The CDR3, cysteine through phenylalanine, is 16 amino acids long. The read is trimmed to its CDR3 DNA, 48 bases read in frame from base 1. Trimming takes 1 base off V and 0 bases off J; junction bases not matched to a gene: 6. The germline V gene encodes CDR1 SQVTM and CDR2 ANQGSEA.